The present T cell receptor beta chain was sequenced within a study of a mutant IDH1 vaccine in newly diagnosed glioma. Turning to this clone: As yet, its antigen is unknown.

This CDR3 contains 16 residues. Losses at the gene ends were 3 bases for V and 10 bases for J; bases not matched to a gene: 9. Germline CDR1 and CDR2: SGDLS and YYNGEE. TCRdb keeps only in-frame clones here, not all; method: immunoSEQ multiplex PCR. The sample consists of tens of thousands of clones, roughly four fifths of them appearing once. Findings of the study overall: Immune responses arising from the vaccine appeared in about 95% of patients.

The time point was: baseline, week 1 (first vaccination visit). The treatment denotes: pre-vaccination baseline after standard-of-care therapy. The sequence came from a woman in her 50s with glioma. The sequenced sample was PBMCs, obtained from a glioma patient treated with radiotherapy, temozolomide or both. V and J are TRBV9 and TRBJ2-1; 14 bases map to TRBD2. In nucleotides, the CDR3 is TGTGCCAGCAGCGCCGGACTAGCGGGGGGATCGAGGGAGCAGTTCTTC. Translated: CASSAGLAGGSREQFF.